The rows below give T cell receptor beta chains drawn from one sample of a study of T cells in Graves' hyperthyroidism and ophthalmopathy. TCRdb used MiXCR to reprocess the multiplex PCR reads, holding one entry per CDR3 protein. The table lists nearly 750,000 distinct CDR3 sequences, roughly 32% of them singletons. Source material: blood. The receptor set was obtained from a woman in her thirties or forties with Graves' hyperthyroidism. Both conserved end residues are part of each CDR3. A D gene is named only where the DNA matches it firmly. Part of the rows lack a size; the others show once, few, many or a class for expanded clones.

>many|-|TRBV12-3/TRBV12-4|TRBJ1-1
TGTGCCAGCAGTACCCTACAGGGTACTGAAGCTTTCTTT
CASSTLQGTEAFF
>few|-|TRBV29-1|TRBJ1-2
TGCAGCGTTGAAGATCTTCTGGGCGACACCTTC
CSVEDLLGDTF
>many|-|TRBV7-9|TRBJ1-2
TGTGCCAGCAGCTCAGAACAGGCAGGAGGCTACACCTTC
CASSSEQAGGYTF
>-|-|TRBV5-1|TRBJ2-7
TGCGCCAGACAAGGCTACGAGCAGTACTTC
CARQGYEQYF
>many|-|TRBV7-9|TRBJ1-2
TGTGCCAGCATTCCTCCAGCCGGGACGCGGACCAGGCGCAACTATGGCTACACCTTC
CASIPPAGTRTRRNYGYTF
>-|-|TRBV25-1|TRBJ1-2
TGTGCCAGCTTGGCCCCGACGGCCCTCGGGGGCTACACCTTC
CASLAPTALGGYTF
>-|-|TRBV9|TRBJ2-2
TGTGCCAGCAGCCCAAGGCCCGTATCGAACACCGGGGAGCTGTTTTTT
CASSPRPVSNTGELFF
>many|-|TRBV10-2|TRBJ2-2
TGCGCCAGCAGTGCTCTGGGTCCCACGAACACCGGGGAGCTGTTTTTT
CASSALGPTNTGELFF
>many|-|TRBV19|TRBJ1-6
TGTGCCAGTACGACAGGAGATAATTCACCCCTCCACTTT
CASTTGDNSPLHF
>-|-|TRBV20-1|TRBJ1-2
TGCAGTGCTAGAGTCGGTTCAGGGGAAATAGGCACCTTC
CSARVGSGEIGTF
>few|TRBD2|TRBV6-2/TRBV6-3|TRBJ2-7
TGTGCCAGCAGGAACACGCGGGGGAACGAGCAGTACTTC
CASRNTRGNEQYF
>few|TRBD1|TRBV4-3|TRBJ2-2
TGCGCCAGCAGCACCCGACAGGGCCAGACCGGGGAGCTGTTTTTT
CASSTRQGQTGELFF
>-|-|TRBV5-1|TRBJ1-4
TGCGCCAGCAGCTTGGTCAGGGGATCAACTAATGAAAAACTGTTTTTT
CASSLVRGSTNEKLFF
>-|-|TRBV7-6|TRBJ2-1
TGTGCCAGCAGCCAAACACTCTACGGGGAGCAGTTCTTC
CASSQTLYGEQFF
>-|TRBD2|TRBV10-1|TRBJ2-1
TGCGCCAGCAGTGAATATGGGGCAGCTAGCGGGAAACATGAGCAGTTCTTC
CASSEYGAASGKHEQFF
>-|TRBD1|TRBV7-9|TRBJ2-7
TGTGCCAGCAGCTTACAGGGGGCATCGAACTACGAGCAGTACTTC
CASSLQGASNYEQYF